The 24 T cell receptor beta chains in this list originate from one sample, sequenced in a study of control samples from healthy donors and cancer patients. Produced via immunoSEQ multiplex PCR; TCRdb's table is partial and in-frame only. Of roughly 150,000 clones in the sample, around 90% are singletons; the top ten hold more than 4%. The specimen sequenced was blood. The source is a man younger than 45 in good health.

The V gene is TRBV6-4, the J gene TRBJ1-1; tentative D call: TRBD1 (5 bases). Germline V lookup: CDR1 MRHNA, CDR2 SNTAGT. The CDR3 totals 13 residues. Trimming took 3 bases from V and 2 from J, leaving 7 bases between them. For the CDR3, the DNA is TGTGCCAGCAGTGAGCGGGACAACACTGAAGCTTTCTTT. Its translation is CASSERDNTEAFF.

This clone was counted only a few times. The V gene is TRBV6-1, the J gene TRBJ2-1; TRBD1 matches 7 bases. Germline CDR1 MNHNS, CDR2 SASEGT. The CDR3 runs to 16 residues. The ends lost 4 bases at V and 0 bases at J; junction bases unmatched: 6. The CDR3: CASSVQGLGSYNEQFF. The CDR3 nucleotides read TGTGCCAGCAGTGTACAGGGGTTGGGCTCCTACAATGAGCAGTTCTTC.

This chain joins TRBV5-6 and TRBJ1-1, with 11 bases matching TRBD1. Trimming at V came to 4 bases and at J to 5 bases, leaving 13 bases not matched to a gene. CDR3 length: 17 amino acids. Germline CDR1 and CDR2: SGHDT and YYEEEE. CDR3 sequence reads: CASSPAGQGARRTEAFF. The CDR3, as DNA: TGTGCCAGCAGCCCCGCCGGACAGGGGGCGCGGCGGACTGAAGCTTTCTTT. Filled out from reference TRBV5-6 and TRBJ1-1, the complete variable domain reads DAGVTQSPTHLIKTRGQQVTLRCSPKSGHDTVSWYQQALGQGPQFIFQYYEEEERQRGNFPDRFSGHQFPNYSSELNVNALLLGDSALYLCASSPAGQGARRTEAFFGQGTRLTVV.

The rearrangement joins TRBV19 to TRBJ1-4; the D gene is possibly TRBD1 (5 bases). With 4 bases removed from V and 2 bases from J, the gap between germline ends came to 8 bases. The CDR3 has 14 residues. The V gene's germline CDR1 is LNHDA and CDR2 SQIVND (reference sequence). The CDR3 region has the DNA TGTGCCAGTAGTACGGGGGGGACTAATGAAAAACTGTTTTTT. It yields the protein CASSTGGTNEKLFF.

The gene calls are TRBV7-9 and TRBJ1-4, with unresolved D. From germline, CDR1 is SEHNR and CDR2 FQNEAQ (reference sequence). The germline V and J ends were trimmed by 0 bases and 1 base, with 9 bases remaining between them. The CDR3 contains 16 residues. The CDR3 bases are TGTGCCAGCAGCTTAGCCCGGCCACGAACTAATGAAAAACTGTTTTTT. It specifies CASSLARPRTNEKLFF.

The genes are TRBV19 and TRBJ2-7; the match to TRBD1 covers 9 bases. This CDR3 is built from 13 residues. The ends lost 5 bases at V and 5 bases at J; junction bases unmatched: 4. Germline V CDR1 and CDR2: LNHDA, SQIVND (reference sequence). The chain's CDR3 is CASSRRDRDEQYF. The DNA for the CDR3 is TGTGCCAGTAGTCGCCGGGACAGGGACGAGCAGTACTTC.

Here the CDR3 DNA reads TGTGCCACCAGCAGCCCGGACAGGAACACTGAAGCTTTCTTT. Translation gives CATSSPDRNTEAFF. The rearrangement links TRBV15 to TRBJ1-1; maybe TRBD1 (6 bases). The CDR3 totals 14 residues. The V gene's germline CDR1 is LNHNV and CDR2 YYDKDF (reference sequence). V lost 3 bases, J lost 1 base, and 9 bases lay in between.

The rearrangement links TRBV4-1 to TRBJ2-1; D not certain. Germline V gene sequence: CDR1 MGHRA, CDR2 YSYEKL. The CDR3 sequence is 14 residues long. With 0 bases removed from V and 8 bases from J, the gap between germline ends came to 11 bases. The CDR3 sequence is CASSQDFTSYEQFF. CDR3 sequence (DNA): TGCGCCAGCAGCCAAGATTTCACCTCTTATGAGCAGTTCTTC.

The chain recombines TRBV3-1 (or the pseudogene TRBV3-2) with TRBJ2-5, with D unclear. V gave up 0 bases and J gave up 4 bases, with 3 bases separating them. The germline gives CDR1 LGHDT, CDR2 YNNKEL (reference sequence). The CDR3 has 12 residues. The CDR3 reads CASSQDRETQYF. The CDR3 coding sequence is TGTGCCAGCAGCCAAGATCGAGAGACCCAGTACTTC.

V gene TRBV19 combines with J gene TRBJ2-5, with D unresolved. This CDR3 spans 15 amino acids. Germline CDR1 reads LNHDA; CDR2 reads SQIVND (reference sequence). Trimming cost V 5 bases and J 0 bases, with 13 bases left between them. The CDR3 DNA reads TGTGCCAGTAGTCCAGATACTCGGTACCAAGAGACCCAGTACTTC. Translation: CASSPDTRYQETQYF.

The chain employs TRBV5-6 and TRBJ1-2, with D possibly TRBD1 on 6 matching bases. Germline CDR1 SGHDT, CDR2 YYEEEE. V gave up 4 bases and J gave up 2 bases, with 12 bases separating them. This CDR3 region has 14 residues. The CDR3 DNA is TGTGCCAGCAGCAGCGGGACACCCAACTATGGCTACACCTTC. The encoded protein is CASSSGTPNYGYTF.

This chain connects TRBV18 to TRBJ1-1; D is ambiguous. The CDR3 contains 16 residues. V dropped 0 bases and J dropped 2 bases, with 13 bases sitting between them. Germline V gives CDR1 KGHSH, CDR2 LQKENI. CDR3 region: CASSPPGRAGNTEAFF. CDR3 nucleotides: TGTGCCAGCTCACCACCGGGGAGGGCCGGAAACACTGAAGCTTTCTTT.

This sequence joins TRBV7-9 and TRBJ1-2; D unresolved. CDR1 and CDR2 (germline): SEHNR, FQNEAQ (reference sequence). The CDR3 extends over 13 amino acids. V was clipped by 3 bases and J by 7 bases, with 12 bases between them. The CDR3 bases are TGTGCCAGCAGCTTGGGATTAACCGCTGGCTACACCTTC. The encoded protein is CASSLGLTAGYTF.

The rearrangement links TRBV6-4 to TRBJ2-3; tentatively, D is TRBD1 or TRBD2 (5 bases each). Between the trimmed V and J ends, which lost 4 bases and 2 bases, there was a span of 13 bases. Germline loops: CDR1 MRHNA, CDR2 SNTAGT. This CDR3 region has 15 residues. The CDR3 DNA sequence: TGTGCCAGCAGTGTGGGGCAGGGACCCACAGATACGCAGTATTTT. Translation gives CASSVGQGPTDTQYF.

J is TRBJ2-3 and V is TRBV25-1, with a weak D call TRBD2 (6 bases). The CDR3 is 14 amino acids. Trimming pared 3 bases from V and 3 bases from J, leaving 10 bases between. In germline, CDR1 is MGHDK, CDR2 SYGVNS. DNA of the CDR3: TGTGCCAGCAGTGACCCCGGGACTACAGATACGCAGTATTTT. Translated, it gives CASSDPGTTDTQYF.

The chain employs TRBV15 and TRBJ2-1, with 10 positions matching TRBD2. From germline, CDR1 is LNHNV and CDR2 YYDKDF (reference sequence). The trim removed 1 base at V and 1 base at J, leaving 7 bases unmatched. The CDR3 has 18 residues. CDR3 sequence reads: CATSRGLAGAPSYNEQFF. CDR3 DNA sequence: TGTGCCACCAGCAGAGGGCTAGCGGGGGCTCCTTCCTACAATGAGCAGTTCTTC.

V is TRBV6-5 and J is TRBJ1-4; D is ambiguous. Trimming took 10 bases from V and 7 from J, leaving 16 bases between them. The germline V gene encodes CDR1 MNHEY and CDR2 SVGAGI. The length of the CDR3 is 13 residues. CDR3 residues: CATARRYGEKLFF. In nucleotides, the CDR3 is TGTGCCACCGCTCGCAGGTACGGTGAAAAACTGTTTTTT.

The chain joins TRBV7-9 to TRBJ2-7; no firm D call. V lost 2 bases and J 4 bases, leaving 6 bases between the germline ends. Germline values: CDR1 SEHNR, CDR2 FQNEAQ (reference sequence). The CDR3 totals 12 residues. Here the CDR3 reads CASSLIPYEQYF. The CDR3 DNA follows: TGTGCCAGCAGCTTAATTCCGTACGAGCAGTACTTC.

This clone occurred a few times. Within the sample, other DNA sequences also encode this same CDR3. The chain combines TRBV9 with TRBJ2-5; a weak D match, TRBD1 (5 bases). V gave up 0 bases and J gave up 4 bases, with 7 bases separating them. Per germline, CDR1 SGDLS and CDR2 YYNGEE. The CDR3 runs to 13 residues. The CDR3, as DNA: TGTGCCAGCAGCGTAGGGCAGGGAGAGACCCAGTACTTC. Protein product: CASSVGQGETQYF.

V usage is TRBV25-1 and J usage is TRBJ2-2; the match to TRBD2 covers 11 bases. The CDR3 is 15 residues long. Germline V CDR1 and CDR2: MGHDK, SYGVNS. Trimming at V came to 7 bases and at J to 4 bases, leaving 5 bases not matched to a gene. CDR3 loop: CASTFGTSGTGELFF. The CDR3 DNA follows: TGTGCCAGCACCTTCGGGACTAGCGGCACCGGGGAGCTGTTTTTT.

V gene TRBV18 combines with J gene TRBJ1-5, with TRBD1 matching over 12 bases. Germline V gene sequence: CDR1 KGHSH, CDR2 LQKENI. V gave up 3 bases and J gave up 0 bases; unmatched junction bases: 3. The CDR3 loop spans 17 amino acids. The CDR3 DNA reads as TGTGCCAGCTCACCGGGACAGGGGGCGGCTAGCAATCAGCCCCAGCATTTT. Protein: CASSPGQGAASNQPQHF.

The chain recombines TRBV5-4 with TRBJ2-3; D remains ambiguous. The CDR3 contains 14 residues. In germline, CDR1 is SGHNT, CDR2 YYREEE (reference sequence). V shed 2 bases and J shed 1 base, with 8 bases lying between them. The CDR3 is CASSLGAGTDTQYF. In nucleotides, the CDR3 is TGTGCCAGCAGCTTAGGCGCCGGCACAGATACGCAGTATTTT.

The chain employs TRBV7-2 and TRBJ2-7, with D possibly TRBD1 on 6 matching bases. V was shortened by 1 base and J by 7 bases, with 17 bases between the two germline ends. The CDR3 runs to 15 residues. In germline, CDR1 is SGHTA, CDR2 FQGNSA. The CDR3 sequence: CASSLGVGRGFEQYF. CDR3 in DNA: TGTGCCAGCAGCTTAGGGGTCGGCAGGGGTTTTGAGCAGTACTTC.

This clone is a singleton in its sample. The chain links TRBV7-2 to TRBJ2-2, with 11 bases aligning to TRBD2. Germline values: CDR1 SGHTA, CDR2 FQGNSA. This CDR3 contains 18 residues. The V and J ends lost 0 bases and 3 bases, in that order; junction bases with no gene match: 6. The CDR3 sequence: CASSLAPPLAGDTGELFF. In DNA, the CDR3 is TGTGCCAGCAGCTTAGCGCCCCCACTAGCGGGGGACACCGGGGAGCTGTTTTTT.